This T cell receptor (beta chain) was recorded in a study of cytomegalovirus exposure and HLA in healthy donors. Primers for the PCR totalled 60 Vbeta and 13 Jbeta. The repertoire was sequenced with immunoSEQ multiplex PCR; TCRdb's copy has only in-frame clones and lacks some. The sample lists 150,000 to 200,000 clones, about 81% occurring once. Trimming took off 10 bases at V and 3 bases at J, with 13 bases between the two ends. The CDR3 loop spans 13 amino acids. The germline gives CDR1 SGHTA, CDR2 FQGNSA. The specimen was PBMCs. The chain uses TRBV7-2 and TRBJ2-1; weak D call: TRBD1 (6 bases). The receptor comes from a young woman in good health and CMV-seropositive. This CDR3 is CAIERGYYNEQFF. CDR3 nucleotides: TGTGCCATCGAGAGGGGGTACTACAATGAGCAGTTCTTC.